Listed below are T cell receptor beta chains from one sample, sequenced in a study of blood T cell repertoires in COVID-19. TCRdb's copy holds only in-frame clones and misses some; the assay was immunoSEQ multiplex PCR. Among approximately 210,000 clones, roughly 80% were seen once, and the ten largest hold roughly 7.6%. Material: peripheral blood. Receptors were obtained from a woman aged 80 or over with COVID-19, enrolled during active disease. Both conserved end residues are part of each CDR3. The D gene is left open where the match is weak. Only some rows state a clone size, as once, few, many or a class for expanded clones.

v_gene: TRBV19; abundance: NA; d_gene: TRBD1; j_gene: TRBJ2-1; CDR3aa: CASSDQDRGPYEQFF; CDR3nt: TGTGCCAGTAGTGATCAGGACAGGGGACCCTATGAGCAGTTCTTC
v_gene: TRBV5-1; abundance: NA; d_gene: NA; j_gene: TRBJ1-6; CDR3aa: CASSLDRTNSPLHF; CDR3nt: TGCGCCAGCAGCTTGGACAGGACAAATTCACCCCTCCACTTT
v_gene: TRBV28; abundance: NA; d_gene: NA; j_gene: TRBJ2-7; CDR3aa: CASSLGGISYEQYF; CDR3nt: TGTGCCAGCAGTTTAGGGGGGATCTCCTACGAGCAGTACTTC
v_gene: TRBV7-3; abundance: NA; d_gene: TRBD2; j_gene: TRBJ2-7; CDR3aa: CASSLTSTSGRNEQYF; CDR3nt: TGTGCCAGCAGCTTAACGTCGACTAGCGGGAGAAACGAGCAGTACTTC
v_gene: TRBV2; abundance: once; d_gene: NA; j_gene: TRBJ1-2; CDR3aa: CASRYAGTNYGYTF; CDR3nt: TGTGCCAGCAGATACGCGGGGACTAACTATGGCTACACCTTC
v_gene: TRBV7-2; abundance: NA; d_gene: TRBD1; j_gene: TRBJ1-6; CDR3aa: CASSLTGGPNSPLHF; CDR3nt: TGTGCCAGCAGCTTAACAGGGGGCCCTAATTCACCCCTCCACTTT
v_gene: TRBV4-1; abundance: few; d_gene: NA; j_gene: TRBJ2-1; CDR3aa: CASSQEGAGIGDEQFF; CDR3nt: TGCGCCAGCAGCCAAGAAGGAGCGGGCATCGGGGATGAGCAGTTCTTC
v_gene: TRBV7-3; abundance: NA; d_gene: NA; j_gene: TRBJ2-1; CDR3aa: CASSSTRLEQFF; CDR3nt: TGTGCCAGCAGCTCGACTAGACTTGAGCAGTTCTTC
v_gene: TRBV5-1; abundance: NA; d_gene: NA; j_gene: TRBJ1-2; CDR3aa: CASRSGADGGYGYTF; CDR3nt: TGCGCCAGCAGGTCCGGTGCGGACGGAGGCTATGGCTACACCTTC
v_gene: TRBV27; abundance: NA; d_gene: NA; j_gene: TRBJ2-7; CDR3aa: CASRLTSSYEQYF; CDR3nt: TGTGCCAGCAGGTTAACTAGTTCCTACGAGCAGTACTTC
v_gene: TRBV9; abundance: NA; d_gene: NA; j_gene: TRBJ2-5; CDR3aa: CASSVELLDQETQYF; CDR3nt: TGTGCCAGCAGCGTAGAGTTGTTAGACCAAGAGACCCAGTACTTC
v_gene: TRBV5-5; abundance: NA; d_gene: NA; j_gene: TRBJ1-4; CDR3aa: CASSWEVPRGNEKLFF; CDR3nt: TGTGCCAGCAGCTGGGAGGTCCCACGGGGTAATGAAAAACTGTTTTTT
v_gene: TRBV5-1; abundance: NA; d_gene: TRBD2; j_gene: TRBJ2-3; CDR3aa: CASSPETSSGGAGDTQYF; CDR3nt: TGCGCCAGCAGCCCCGAAACCTCTAGCGGGGGGGCCGGAGATACGCAGTATTTT
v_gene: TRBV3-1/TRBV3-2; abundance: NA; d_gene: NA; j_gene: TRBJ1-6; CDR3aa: CASSQEAGYNSPLHF; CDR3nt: TGTGCCAGCAGCCAGGAGGCCGGCTATAATTCACCCCTCCACTTT
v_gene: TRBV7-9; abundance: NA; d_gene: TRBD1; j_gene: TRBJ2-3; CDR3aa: CASISGTGGRTDTQYF; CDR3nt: TGTGCCAGCATTTCTGGGACAGGGGGACGCACAGATACGCAGTATTTT
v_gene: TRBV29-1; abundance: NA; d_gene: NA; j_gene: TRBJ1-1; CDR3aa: CSARGGNTEAFF; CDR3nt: TGCAGCGCCCGAGGAGGTAACACTGAAGCTTTCTTT
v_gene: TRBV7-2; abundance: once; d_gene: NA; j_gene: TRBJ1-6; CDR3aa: CASSQDRTSPLHF; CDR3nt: TGTGCCAGCAGCCAAGACAGAACTTCACCCCTCCACTTT
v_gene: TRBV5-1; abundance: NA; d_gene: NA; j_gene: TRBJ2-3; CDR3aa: CASSLGQSTDTQYF; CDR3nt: TGCGCCAGCAGCTTGGGACAGAGCACAGATACGCAGTATTTT
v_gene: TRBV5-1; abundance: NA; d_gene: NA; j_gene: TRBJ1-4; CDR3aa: CASSGADDNEKLFF; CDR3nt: TGCGCCAGCAGCGGCGCGGATGATAATGAAAAACTGTTTTTT
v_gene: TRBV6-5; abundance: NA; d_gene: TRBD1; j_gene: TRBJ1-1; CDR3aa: CASSYSGTGNTEAFF; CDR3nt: TGTGCCAGCAGTTACTCGGGGACAGGGAACACTGAAGCTTTCTTT
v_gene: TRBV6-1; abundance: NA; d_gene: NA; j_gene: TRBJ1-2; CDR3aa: CASSESGVLFGYTF; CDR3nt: TGTGCCAGCAGTGAATCCGGGGTTCTATTCGGCTACACCTTC
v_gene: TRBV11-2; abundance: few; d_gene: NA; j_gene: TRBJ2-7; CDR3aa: CASSSAQGWYEQYF; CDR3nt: TGTGCCAGCAGCTCGGCACAGGGATGGTACGAGCAGTACTTC
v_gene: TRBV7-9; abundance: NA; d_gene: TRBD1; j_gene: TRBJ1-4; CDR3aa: CASSPGQALGEKLFF; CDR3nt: TGTGCCAGCAGCCCGGGACAGGCCCTTGGGGAAAAACTGTTTTTT
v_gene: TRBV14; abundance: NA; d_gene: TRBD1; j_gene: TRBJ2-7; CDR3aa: CASSPGQFYEQYF; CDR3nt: TGTGCCAGTAGTCCGGGACAGTTCTACGAGCAGTACTTC
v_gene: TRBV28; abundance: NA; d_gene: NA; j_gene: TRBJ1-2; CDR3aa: CASPGIGGYTF; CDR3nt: TGTGCCAGCCCAGGGATTGGCGGCTACACCTTC
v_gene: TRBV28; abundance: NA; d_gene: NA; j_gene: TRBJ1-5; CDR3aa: CASSFQTGQPQHF; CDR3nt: TGTGCCAGCAGTTTCCAGACAGGTCAGCCCCAGCATTTT
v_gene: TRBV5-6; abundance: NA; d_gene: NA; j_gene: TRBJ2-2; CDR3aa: CASSLPGQGAGELFF; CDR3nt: TGTGCCAGCAGCCTGCCGGGACAAGGAGCCGGGGAGCTGTTTTTT
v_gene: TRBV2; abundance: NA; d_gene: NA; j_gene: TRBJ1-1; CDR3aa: CASRGAGAGPEAFF; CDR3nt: TGTGCCAGCAGGGGGGCAGGGGCCGGTCCCGAAGCTTTCTTT
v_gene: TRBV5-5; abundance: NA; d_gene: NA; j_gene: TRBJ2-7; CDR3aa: CASSPEYTGGGSYEQYF; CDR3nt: TGTGCCAGCAGCCCAGAGTATACTGGGGGCGGATCCTACGAGCAGTACTTC
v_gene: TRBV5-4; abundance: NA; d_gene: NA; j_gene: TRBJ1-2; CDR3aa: CASSQEEPREGGYTF; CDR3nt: TGTGCCAGCAGCCAGGAGGAGCCTAGGGAGGGTGGCTACACCTTC
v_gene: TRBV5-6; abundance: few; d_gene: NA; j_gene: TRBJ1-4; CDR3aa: CASSLPTFEKLFF; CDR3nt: TGTGCCAGCAGCTTGCCCACTTTCGAAAAACTGTTTTTT
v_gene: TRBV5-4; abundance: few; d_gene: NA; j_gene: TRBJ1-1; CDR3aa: CASSSLTGWAFF; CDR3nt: TGTGCCAGCAGCTCGCTGACGGGATGGGCTTTCTTT
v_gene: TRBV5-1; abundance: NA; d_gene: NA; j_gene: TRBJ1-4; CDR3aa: CASSLAAGNEKLFF; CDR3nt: TGCGCCAGCAGCTTGGCGGCAGGGAATGAAAAACTGTTTTTT
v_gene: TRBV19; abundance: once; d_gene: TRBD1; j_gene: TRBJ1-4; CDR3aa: CASTQQQGAGEKLFF; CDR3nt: TGTGCCAGTACCCAGCAACAGGGGGCAGGTGAAAAACTGTTTTTT
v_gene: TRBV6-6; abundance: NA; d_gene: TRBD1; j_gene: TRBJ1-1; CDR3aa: CASSSHGQGAAEAFF; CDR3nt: TGTGCCAGCAGCTCTCACGGACAGGGGGCAGCTGAAGCTTTCTTT
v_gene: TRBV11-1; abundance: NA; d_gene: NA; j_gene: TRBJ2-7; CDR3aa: CASSSAGNEYEQYF; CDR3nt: TGTGCCAGCAGCTCAGCCGGGAACGAGTACGAGCAGTACTTC
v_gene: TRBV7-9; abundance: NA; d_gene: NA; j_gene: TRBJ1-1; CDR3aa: CASSRTENTEAFF; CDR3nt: TGTGCCAGCAGCAGAACAGAGAACACTGAAGCTTTCTTT
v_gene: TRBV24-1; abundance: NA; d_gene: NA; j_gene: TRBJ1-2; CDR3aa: CATSGTVDGYTF; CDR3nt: TGTGCCACCAGTGGGACAGTCGATGGCTACACCTTC
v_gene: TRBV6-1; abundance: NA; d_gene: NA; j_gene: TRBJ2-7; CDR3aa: CASSEGAGGPLPYEQYF; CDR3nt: TGTGCCAGCAGTGAAGGGGCGGGCGGGCCACTCCCCTACGAGCAGTACTTC
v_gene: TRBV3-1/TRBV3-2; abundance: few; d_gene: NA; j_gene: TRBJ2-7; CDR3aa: CASSQVFAMRQYF; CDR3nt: TGTGCCAGCAGCCAAGTCTTTGCGATGAGGCAGTACTTC
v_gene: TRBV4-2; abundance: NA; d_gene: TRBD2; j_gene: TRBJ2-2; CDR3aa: CASSPLPSGDNTGELFF; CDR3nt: TGTGCCAGCAGCCCCCTCCCCAGCGGGGACAACACCGGGGAGCTGTTTTTT
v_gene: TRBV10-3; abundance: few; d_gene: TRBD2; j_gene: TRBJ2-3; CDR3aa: CAIRAGVEDTQYF; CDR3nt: TGTGCCATCAGGGCGGGAGTGGAAGATACGCAGTATTTT